A selection of T cell receptor beta chains follows, all from one sample in a study of blood T cells in healthy people across ages. Using its own MiXCR run on the 5' RACE reads, TCRdb lists one record per CDR3 protein. Among about 1,800,000 distinct CDR3 sequences listed, 28% were seen once. Sequences were obtained from blood. These receptors were taken from a woman aged 25 to 39 in good health. Both conserved end residues are part of each CDR3. The D gene is left open where the match is weak. Not all rows give a size; the values are once, few, many and, for expanded clones, a class.

D gene: NA
clone size: few
J gene: TRBJ1-4
CDR3 length: 14
V gene: TRBV29-1
CDR3 DNA: TGCAGCGCCTCGGGCCGACAGGACGATGAAAAACTGTTTTTT
CDR3 protein: CSASGRQDDEKLFF

D gene: NA
clone size: NA
J gene: TRBJ2-7
CDR3 length: 14
V gene: TRBV5-5
CDR3 DNA: TGTGCCAGCAGCCTATCTGTTGGAGGGGACGAGCAGTACTTC
CDR3 protein: CASSLSVGGDEQYF

D gene: TRBD2
clone size: NA
J gene: TRBJ2-5
CDR3 length: 17
V gene: TRBV5-1
CDR3 DNA: TGCGCCAGCAGCCTAGGACTAGCGGGGGGGGACCAGGAGACCCAGTACTTC
CDR3 protein: CASSLGLAGGDQETQYF

D gene: TRBD2
clone size: NA
J gene: TRBJ2-3
CDR3 length: 14
V gene: TRBV6-5
CDR3 DNA: TGTGCCAGCGGGACTAGCCTCCGCACAGATACGCAGTATTTT
CDR3 protein: CASGTSLRTDTQYF

D gene: NA
clone size: many
J gene: TRBJ2-6
CDR3 length: 17
V gene: TRBV7-2
CDR3 DNA: TGTGCCAGCAGCTTCCCCCAGGGGAACCCTGGGGCCAACGTCCTGACTTTC
CDR3 protein: CASSFPQGNPGANVLTF

D gene: NA
clone size: NA
J gene: TRBJ2-3
CDR3 length: 13
V gene: TRBV4-1
CDR3 DNA: TGCGCCAGCAGCCAAGATTATATCGATACGCAGTATTTT
CDR3 protein: CASSQDYIDTQYF

D gene: NA
clone size: few
J gene: TRBJ2-3
CDR3 length: 16
V gene: TRBV28
CDR3 DNA: TGTGCCAGCAGTTTGTGGACCAAAGAGGGCGCAGATACGCAGTATTTT
CDR3 protein: CASSLWTKEGADTQYF

D gene: NA
clone size: NA
J gene: TRBJ1-2
CDR3 length: 16
V gene: TRBV12-5
CDR3 DNA: TGTGCTAGTGGGTCGGGAAGGGGGGCACCTAACTATGGCTACACCTTC
CDR3 protein: CASGSGRGAPNYGYTF

D gene: NA
clone size: NA
J gene: TRBJ2-4
CDR3 length: 16
V gene: TRBV5-1
CDR3 DNA: TGCGCCAGCAGCTTGGTTCAGGAGCCGGCCAAAAACATTCAGTACTTC
CDR3 protein: CASSLVQEPAKNIQYF

D gene: NA
clone size: few
J gene: TRBJ2-4
CDR3 length: 14
V gene: TRBV5-1
CDR3 DNA: TGCGCCAGCAGCGTGGGACTAGCCAAAAACATTCAGTACTTC
CDR3 protein: CASSVGLAKNIQYF

D gene: NA
clone size: many
J gene: TRBJ2-5
CDR3 length: 11
V gene: TRBV3-1
CDR3 DNA: TGTGCCAGCAGTCACAGAGAGACCCAGTACTTC
CDR3 protein: CASSHRETQYF

D gene: NA
clone size: many
J gene: TRBJ2-1
CDR3 length: 15
V gene: TRBV20-1
CDR3 DNA: TGCAGTGCTAGCCGGGGAGAGACCTCCTACAATGAGCAGTTCTTC
CDR3 protein: CSASRGETSYNEQFF

D gene: NA
clone size: many
J gene: TRBJ2-5
CDR3 length: 14
V gene: TRBV5-4
CDR3 DNA: TGTGCCAGCAGCTTTTACGGTTACGGAGAGACCCAGTACTTC
CDR3 protein: CASSFYGYGETQYF

D gene: TRBD2
clone size: many
J gene: TRBJ2-1
CDR3 length: 14
V gene: TRBV5-1
CDR3 DNA: TGCGCCAGCAGCATCCGACGGGGGGGAGAGGAGCAGTTCTTC
CDR3 protein: CASSIRRGGEEQFF

D gene: NA
clone size: NA
J gene: TRBJ2-5
CDR3 length: 15
V gene: TRBV21-1
CDR3 DNA: TGTGCCAGCAGCACCCGGACGGAAATACAAGAGACCCAGTACTTC
CDR3 protein: CASSTRTEIQETQYF

D gene: NA
clone size: few
J gene: TRBJ1-3
CDR3 length: 16
V gene: TRBV5-1
CDR3 DNA: TGCGCCAGCAGCTTGGACGGACCGAACTCTGGAAACACCATATATTTT
CDR3 protein: CASSLDGPNSGNTIYF

D gene: NA
clone size: many
J gene: TRBJ2-7
CDR3 length: 16
V gene: TRBV3-1
CDR3 DNA: TGTGCCAGCAGCCCCCTAGGGGACTTTCCCACCTACGAGCAGTACTTC
CDR3 protein: CASSPLGDFPTYEQYF